This T cell receptor beta chain was retrieved from a study of blood T cell repertoires in COVID-19. Looking at the study overall: Donors in the United States, Italy and Spain gave samples during acute or convalescent COVID-19. PBMCs, B-cell-depleted T cells, or T cells provided the cDNA or gDNA that made up the material.

In the original workflow: The assay estimated nucleated cells by amplifying reference gene primers. Repertoires were generated with immunoSEQ multiplex PCR, while TCRdb's copy carries only in-frame clones and drops some. V, J and clone size are those of that table, while D and trimming were read from the DNA. The table has about 90,000 clones, about 86% seen once. With V trimmed by 6 bases and J by 0 bases, 5 bases remained unmatched. This CDR3 contains 15 residues. Germline CDR1 SQVTM, CDR2 ANQGSEA. The receptor's source is a man at least 80 years old with active or convalescent COVID-19. The genes are TRBV29-1 and TRBJ2-6, with 7 bases aligning to TRBD1. The sample was peripheral blood. In DNA, the CDR3 is TGCAGCGTCGGGACAGCCCGCTCTGGGGCCAACGTCCTGACTTTC. Protein product: CSVGTARSGANVLTF.